These T cell receptor beta chains were read from a single sample in a study of T-cell reconstitution after alpha-beta-depleted transplantation in children. TCRdb fed the PCR reads into MiXCR, producing one record per CDR3 protein. The table lists about a million distinct CDR3 sequences, roughly 29% of them singletons, with around 30% in the top ten. The sequencing here drew on PBMCs, mostly from graft donor cells, taken 360 days after TCRalphabeta/CD19-depleted stem cell transplant. Receptor source: a boy under two years old who had a stem cell transplant for SCID, so the T cells may come from the graft donor. Both conserved end residues are part of each CDR3. A D gene is named only where the DNA matches it firmly. Size tells how often a clone was seen (once, few, many) or the class of an expanded clone, and some rows leave it out.

>TRBV29-1|.|.|TRBJ2-1
TGCAGCGTTGGGGACGGCTACAATGAGCAGTTCTTC
CSVGDGYNEQFF
>TRBV11-2|.|TRBD2|TRBJ2-2
TGTGCCAGCAGCCTAATCCTTATAGCGGGGAACACCGGGGAGCTGTTTTTT
CASSLILIAGNTGELFF
>TRBV12-3/TRBV12-4|few|TRBD1|TRBJ1-6
TGTGCCAGCAGTCGACAGGGCTCCTATAATTCACCCCTCCACTTT
CASSRQGSYNSPLHF
>TRBV9|few|.|TRBJ1-2
TGTGCCAGCAGCCCCCGGCAGGGACGGATGGATGGCTACACCTTC
CASSPRQGRMDGYTF
>TRBV5-1|.|.|TRBJ1-1
TGCGCCAGCAGCCAGGAATTCAGGGAAGGAACTGAAGCTTTCTTT
CASSQEFREGTEAFF
>TRBV5-1|.|.|TRBJ1-1
TGCGCCAGCAGCTTGCCGGCGACTGGCACTGAAGCTTTCTTT
CASSLPATGTEAFF
>TRBV15|.|.|TRBJ2-5
TGTGCCACCAGCAGCTTACTAGGCTCGGGAGAGACCCAGTACTTC
CATSSLLGSGETQYF
>TRBV12-3/TRBV12-4|few|TRBD1|TRBJ2-7
TGTGCCAGCAGTACCCACAGGGGGCGGGACGAGCAGTACTTC
CASSTHRGRDEQYF
>TRBV25-1|few|.|TRBJ2-1
TGTGCCAGCAAAACAGGGATAAATGAGCAGTTCTTC
CASKTGINEQFF
>TRBV5-1|few|TRBD2|TRBJ2-1
TGCGCCAGCAGCTTGTCGGCTAGCGGGGGGGCGGTCTATGAGCAGTTCTTC
CASSLSASGGAVYEQFF
>TRBV7-2|.|.|TRBJ1-2
TGTGCCAGCAGCTCCGCAACGGGACTTCACTTC
CASSSATGLHF
>TRBV9|.|.|TRBJ1-6
TGTGCCAGCAGCCCGGCGGGGGGCGGTTCACCCCTCCACTTT
CASSPAGGGSPLHF
>TRBV9|.|.|TRBJ2-3
TGTGCCAGCAGCGTACTGACCCAGGGCTTTAGCACAGATACGCAGTATTTT
CASSVLTQGFSTDTQYF
>TRBV10-3|few|.|TRBJ1-5
TGTGCCATCAGTGAGGAGGGAAAGTATGGTCAGCCCCAGCATTTT
CAISEEGKYGQPQHF
>TRBV15|few|.|TRBJ2-1
TGTGCCACCAGCAGGAGTTGGGACCCCTACAATGAGCAGTTCTTC
CATSRSWDPYNEQFF
>TRBV20-1|.|.|TRBJ2-3
TGCAGTGCGCGACGGGGGGCCACAGATACGCAGTATTTT
CSARRGATDTQYF
>TRBV5-1|once|.|TRBJ2-7
TGCGCCAGCAGCTTGGTACTAGCAGGCGAGCAGTACTTC
CASSLVLAGEQYF
>TRBV10-3|few|.|TRBJ2-5
TGTGCCATCAGTGAACGACAGAACCAAGAGACCCAGTACTTC
CAISERQNQETQYF
>TRBV7-9|few|.|TRBJ1-6
TGTGCCAGCAGCTTCGGACGGAATAATTCACCCCTCCACTTT
CASSFGRNNSPLHF
>TRBV5-6|.|TRBD1|TRBJ2-3
TGTGCCAGCAGCGACCGGGACAGGCACACAGATACGCAGTATTTT
CASSDRDRHTDTQYF
>TRBV20-1|.|.|TRBJ2-3
TGCAGTGCTAGAAAGACCCTAGATACGCAGTATTTT
CSARKTLDTQYF
>TRBV11-2|few|.|TRBJ2-1
TGTGCCAGCAGCTTAGTTGGCTTACCGAATGAGCAGTTCTTC
CASSLVGLPNEQFF
>TRBV5-6|.|.|TRBJ1-5
TGTGCCAGCAGCTTGGGAGGCGGCCCTCAGGCCCAGCATTTT
CASSLGGGPQAQHF
>TRBV4-1|.|.|TRBJ1-4
TGCGCCAGCAGCTCCCAGAGGGCAACTAATGAAAAACTGTTTTTT
CASSSQRATNEKLFF
>TRBV20-1|.|.|TRBJ2-1
TGCAGTGCTAGTGGGGACCCAAATCACAATGAGCAGTTCTTC
CSASGDPNHNEQFF
>TRBV5-1|.|.|TRBJ2-7
TGCGCCAGCAGCTCCAGCACCACCTGGGGATCCAACGAGCAGTACTTC
CASSSSTTWGSNEQYF
>TRBV11-2|.|TRBD1|TRBJ1-2
TGTGCCAGCAGCTCCCCTGACAGGGGGGTCTATGGCTACACCTTC
CASSSPDRGVYGYTF
>TRBV20-1|.|TRBD2|TRBJ2-5
TGCAGTGCTAGGGGGGATAGCGGGGGCCCGGGGGAGACCCAGTACTTC
CSARGDSGGPGETQYF
>TRBV11-1|.|TRBD2|TRBJ2-3
TGTGCCAGCAGCTTAGAAAGGACTAGCGGCGTTAGCACAGATACGCAGTATTTT
CASSLERTSGVSTDTQYF
>TRBV12-3/TRBV12-4|.|TRBD1|TRBJ2-4
TGTGCCAGCACCGGACAGGGCAGTGACGAAAACATTCAGTACTTC
CASTGQGSDENIQYF
>TRBV12-3/TRBV12-4|few|.|TRBJ2-3
TGTGCCAGCAGCCGGTCCAATAGGGATACGCAGTATTTT
CASSRSNRDTQYF
>TRBV14|few|.|TRBJ2-5
TGTGCCAGCAGCCAAGATGCGGGGTACTGGGGGGAGACCCAGTACTTC
CASSQDAGYWGETQYF
>TRBV5-1|few|TRBD2|TRBJ2-1
TGCGCCAGCTCTAGACGGGAGGGGAATGAGCAGTTCTTC
CASSRREGNEQFF
>TRBV11-2|.|.|TRBJ2-7
TGTGCCAGCAGCCCTGAGGCGGGGCCCACCTACGAGCAGTACTTC
CASSPEAGPTYEQYF
>TRBV5-1|.|.|TRBJ1-5
TGCGCCAGCAGCTTGGGGCCCCACCTCGGACAGCCCCAGCATTTT
CASSLGPHLGQPQHF
>TRBV6-1|.|TRBD2|TRBJ2-5
TGTGCCAGCAGTGAAGGTGTAAGCGGGGGGGCCTTCCCGGAGACCCAGTACTTC
CASSEGVSGGAFPETQYF
>TRBV27|few|TRBD1|TRBJ2-3
TGTGCCAGCAGTACCGCGGACAGGTTGTACCTAGCTAGCACAGATACGCAGTATTTT
CASSTADRLYLASTDTQYF
>TRBV20-1|.|.|TRBJ2-7
TGCAGTGCTAGAGGGAAGGGGCTATATTACGAGCAGTACTTC
CSARGKGLYYEQYF
>TRBV5-1|.|TRBD1|TRBJ2-3
TGCGCCAGCAGCTGGGGACAGACAGATACGCAGTATTTT
CASSWGQTDTQYF
>TRBV4-1|.|.|TRBJ2-5
TGCGCCAGCAGCCAAGTTTCTACTAGCCGGGAGACCCAGTACTTC
CASSQVSTSRETQYF